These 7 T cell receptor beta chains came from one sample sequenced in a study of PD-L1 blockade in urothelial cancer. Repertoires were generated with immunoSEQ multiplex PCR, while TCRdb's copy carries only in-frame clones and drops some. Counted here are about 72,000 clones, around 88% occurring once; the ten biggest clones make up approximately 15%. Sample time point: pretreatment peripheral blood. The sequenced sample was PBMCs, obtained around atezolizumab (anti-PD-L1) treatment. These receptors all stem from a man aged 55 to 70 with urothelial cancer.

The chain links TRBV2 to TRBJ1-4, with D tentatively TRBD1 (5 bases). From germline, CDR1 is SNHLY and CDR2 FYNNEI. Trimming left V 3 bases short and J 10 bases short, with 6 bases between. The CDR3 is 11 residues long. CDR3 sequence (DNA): TGTGCCAGCAGTGAGACAGTAAAACTGTTTTTT. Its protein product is CASSETVKLFF.

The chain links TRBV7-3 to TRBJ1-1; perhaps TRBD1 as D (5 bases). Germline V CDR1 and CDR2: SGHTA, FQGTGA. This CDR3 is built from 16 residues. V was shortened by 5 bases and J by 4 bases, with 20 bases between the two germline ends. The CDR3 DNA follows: TGTGCCAGCAGCCCCACCGCCGTACACGGGGGCACTGAAGCTTTCTTT. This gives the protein CASSPTAVHGGTEAFF.

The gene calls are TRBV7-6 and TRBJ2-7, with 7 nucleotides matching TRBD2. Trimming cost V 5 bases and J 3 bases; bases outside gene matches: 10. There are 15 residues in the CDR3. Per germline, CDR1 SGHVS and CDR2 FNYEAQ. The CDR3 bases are TGTGCCAGCAGCCCGCGACTAGCCCGTTTCTACGAGCAGTACTTC. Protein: CASSPRLARFYEQYF.

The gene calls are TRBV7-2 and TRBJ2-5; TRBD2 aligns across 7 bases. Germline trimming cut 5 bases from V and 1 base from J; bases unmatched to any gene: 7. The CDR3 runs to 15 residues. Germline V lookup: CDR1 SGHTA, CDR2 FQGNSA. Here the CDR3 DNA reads TGTGCCAGCAGCCGGCAAGGCGGGGGCCAAGAGACCCAGTACTTC. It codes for CASSRQGGGQETQYF.

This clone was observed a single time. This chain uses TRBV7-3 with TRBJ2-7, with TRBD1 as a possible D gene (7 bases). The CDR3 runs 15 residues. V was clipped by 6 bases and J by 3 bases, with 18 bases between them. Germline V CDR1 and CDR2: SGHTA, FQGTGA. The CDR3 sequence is CASSLQPGGNYEQYF. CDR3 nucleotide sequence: TGTGCCAGCAGTCTACAACCAGGGGGGAACTACGAGCAGTACTTC.

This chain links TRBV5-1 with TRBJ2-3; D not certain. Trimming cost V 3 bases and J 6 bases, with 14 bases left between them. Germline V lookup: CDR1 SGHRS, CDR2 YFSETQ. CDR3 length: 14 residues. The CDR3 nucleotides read TGCGCCAGCAGCTCTTACTTTTCGAGGGATACGCAGTATTTT. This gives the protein CASSSYFSRDTQYF.

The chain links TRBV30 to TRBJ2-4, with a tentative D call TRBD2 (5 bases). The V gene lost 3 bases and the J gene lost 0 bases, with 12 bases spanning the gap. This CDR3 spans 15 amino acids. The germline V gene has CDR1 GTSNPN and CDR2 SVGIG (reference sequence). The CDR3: CAWSGGRVAKNIQYF. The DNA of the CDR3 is TGTGCCTGGAGCGGCGGGCGGGTAGCCAAAAACATTCAGTACTTC.